This T cell receptor beta chain is from a study of shared clonotypes between healthy human individuals. Study-level background: Used for every donor were three CD4 naive, three CD4 memory, two CD8 naive and one CD8 memory plate.

An approximately 200 ng quantity of DNA, tens of thousands of T cell genomes, went into the sorted-subset replicate PCRs. Sequenced by immunoSEQ multiplex PCR; TCRdb stores in-frame clones only, minus some. Counted here are some 1,900,000 clones, around 96% occurring once; the ten biggest clones make up 1.2%. After removal of 4 bases from V and 6 bases from J, the junction contained 6 bases not matched to a gene. The CDR3 spans 14 residues. Germline lookup yields CDR1 KGHSH and CDR2 LQKENI. Terminally differentiated effector memory CD45RA+ cells were excluded by CCR7 positive selection of CD45RO-negative cells.

Material: naive CD8+ T cells sorted from blood. This sequence originates from a man younger than 35 in good health. This chain connects TRBV18 to TRBJ2-7; TRBD1 aligns across 10 bases. The CDR3 here is CASSHTGTGAEQYF. CDR3 DNA: TGTGCCAGCTCACACACCGGGACAGGGGCCGAGCAGTACTTC.